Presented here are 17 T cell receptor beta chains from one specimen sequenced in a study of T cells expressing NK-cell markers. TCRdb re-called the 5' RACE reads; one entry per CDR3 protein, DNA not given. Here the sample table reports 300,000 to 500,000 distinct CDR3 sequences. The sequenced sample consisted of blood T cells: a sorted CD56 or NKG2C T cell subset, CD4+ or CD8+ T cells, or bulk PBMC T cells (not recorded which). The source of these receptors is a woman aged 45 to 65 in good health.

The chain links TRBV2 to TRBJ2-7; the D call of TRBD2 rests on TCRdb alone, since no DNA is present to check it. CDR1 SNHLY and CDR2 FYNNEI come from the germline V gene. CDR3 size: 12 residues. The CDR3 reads CASIRGGYEQYF.

The CDR3 here is CASRQGVEQYF. The chain recombines TRBV2 with TRBJ2-7; TCRdb calls TRBD1, which cannot be checked without DNA. Germline CDR1 SNHLY, CDR2 FYNNEI. The CDR3 covers 11 residues.

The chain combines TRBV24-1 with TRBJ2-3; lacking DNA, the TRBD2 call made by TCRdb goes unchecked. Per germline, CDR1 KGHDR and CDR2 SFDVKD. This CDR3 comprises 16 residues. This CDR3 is CATSERTSTSTDTQYF.

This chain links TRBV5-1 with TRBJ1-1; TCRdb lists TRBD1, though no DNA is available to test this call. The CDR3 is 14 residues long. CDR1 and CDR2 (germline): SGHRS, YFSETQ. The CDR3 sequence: CASGKGGLNTEAFF.

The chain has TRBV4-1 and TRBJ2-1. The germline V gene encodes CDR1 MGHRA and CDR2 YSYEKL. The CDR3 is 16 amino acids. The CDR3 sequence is CASSQIGQGAYNEQFF.

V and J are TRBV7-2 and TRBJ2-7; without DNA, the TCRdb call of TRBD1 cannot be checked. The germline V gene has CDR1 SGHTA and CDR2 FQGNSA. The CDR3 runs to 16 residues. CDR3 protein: CASSKTHLLGGHEQYF.

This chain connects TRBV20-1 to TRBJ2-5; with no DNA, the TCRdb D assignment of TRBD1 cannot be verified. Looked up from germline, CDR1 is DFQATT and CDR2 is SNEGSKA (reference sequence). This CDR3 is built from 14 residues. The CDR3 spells CSARPGEGQETQYF.

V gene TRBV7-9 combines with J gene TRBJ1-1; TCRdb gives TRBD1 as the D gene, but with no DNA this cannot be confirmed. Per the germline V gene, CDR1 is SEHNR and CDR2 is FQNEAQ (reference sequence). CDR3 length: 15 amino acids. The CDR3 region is CASSFLTGLDTEAFF.

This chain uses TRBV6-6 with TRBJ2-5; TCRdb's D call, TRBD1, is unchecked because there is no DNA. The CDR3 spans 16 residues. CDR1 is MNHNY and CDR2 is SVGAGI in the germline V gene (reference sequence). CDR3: CASSPFPGQGRETQYF.

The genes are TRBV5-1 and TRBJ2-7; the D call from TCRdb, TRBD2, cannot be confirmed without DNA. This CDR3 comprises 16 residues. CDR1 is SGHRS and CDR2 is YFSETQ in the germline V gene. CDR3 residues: CASSLGLAGVYGEQYF.

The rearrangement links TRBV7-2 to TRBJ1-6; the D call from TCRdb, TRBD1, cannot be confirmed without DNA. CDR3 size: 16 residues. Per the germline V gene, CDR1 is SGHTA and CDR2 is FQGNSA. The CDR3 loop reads CASSLGPGGKNSPLHF.

This chain's CDR3 is CSVKGRVNTEAFF. V is TRBV29-1 and J is TRBJ1-1. The CDR3 is 13 residues long. The germline V gene encodes CDR1 SQVTM and CDR2 ANQGSEA. Variable domain in full (rest from reference TRBV29-1 and TRBJ1-1): SAVISQKPSRDICQRGTSLTIQCQVDSQVTMMFWYRQQPGQSLTLIATANQGSEATYESGFVIDKFPISRPNLTFSTLTVSNMSPEDSSIYLCSVKGRVNTEAFFGQGTRLTVV.

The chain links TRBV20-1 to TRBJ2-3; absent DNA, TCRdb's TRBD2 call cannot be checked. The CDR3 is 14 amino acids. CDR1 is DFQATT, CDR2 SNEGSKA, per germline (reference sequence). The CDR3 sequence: CSAETSWEADTQYF.

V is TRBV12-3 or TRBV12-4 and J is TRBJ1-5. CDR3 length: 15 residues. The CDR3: CASSWGPDSHQPQHF.

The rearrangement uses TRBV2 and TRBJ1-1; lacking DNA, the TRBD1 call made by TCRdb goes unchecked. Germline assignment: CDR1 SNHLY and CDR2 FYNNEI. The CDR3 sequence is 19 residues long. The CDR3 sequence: CASSEKGAVGGTLNTEAFF.

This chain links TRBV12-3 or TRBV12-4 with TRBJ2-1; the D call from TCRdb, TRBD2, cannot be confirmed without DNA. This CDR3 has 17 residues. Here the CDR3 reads CASSWTSGRPGYNEQFF.

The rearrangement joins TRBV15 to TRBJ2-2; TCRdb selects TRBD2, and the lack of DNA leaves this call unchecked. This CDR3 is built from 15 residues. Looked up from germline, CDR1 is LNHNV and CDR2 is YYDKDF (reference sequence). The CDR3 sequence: CATSSGGANTGELFF.